Presented here are 26 T cell receptor beta chains from one specimen sequenced in a study of blood T cell repertoires in COVID-19. Generated by immunoSEQ multiplex PCR, the TCRdb table keeps only in-frame clones and is missing some. This table holds approximately 260,000 clones, over 70% found once. The sequencing sample was made of peripheral blood. These receptors came from a woman aged 70-85 years with COVID-19, enrolled during active disease.

The V call is TRBV6-1, the J call TRBJ2-3; 11 bases agree with TRBD1. CDR1 MNHNS and CDR2 SASEGT come from the germline V gene. This CDR3 comprises 17 residues. After removal of 4 bases from V and 3 bases from J, the junction contained 9 bases not matched to a gene. The CDR3 nucleotides read TGTGCCAGCAGTGCAGGGGACAGGGGGTTTGGAACAGATACGCAGTATTTT. This gives the protein CASSAGDRGFGTDTQYF.

V gene TRBV7-2 combines with J gene TRBJ2-7; 10 nucleotides match TRBD2. CDR3 length: 16 residues. Germline values: CDR1 SGHTA, CDR2 FQGNSA. V dropped 2 bases and J dropped 4; count of bases not matched to a gene: 8. The CDR3 protein is CASSLLAGGGGYEQYF. CDR3 DNA: TGTGCCAGCAGCTTATTAGCGGGAGGAGGTGGGTACGAGCAGTACTTC.

J is TRBJ2-2 and V is TRBV18, with 10 bases that match TRBD2. This CDR3 is 17 amino acids long. In germline, CDR1 is KGHSH, CDR2 LQKENI. V trimming: 3 bases; J trimming: 0 bases; junction bases outside the gene matches: 4. The CDR3 coding sequence is TGTGCCAGCTCACCTACTAGCGGGACGCCGAACACCGGGGAGCTGTTTTTT. This sequence encodes CASSPTSGTPNTGELFF.

This chain uses TRBV28 with TRBJ2-7; D not certain. CDR1 is MDHEN and CDR2 is SYDVKM in the germline V gene. V dropped 2 bases and J dropped 2 bases, with 7 bases sitting between them. CDR3 length: 13 amino acids. CDR3 sequence: CASSLPVPYEQYF. The CDR3 DNA follows: TGTGCCAGCAGTTTACCAGTACCCTACGAGCAGTACTTC.

This clone was counted between two and nine times. The chain carries TRBV13 and TRBJ2-6, with TRBD1 identical over 11 bases. V lost 7 bases, J lost 4 bases, and 9 bases stayed unmatched. There are 17 residues in the CDR3. Germline CDR1 is PRHDT and CDR2 is FYEKMQ (reference sequence). The DNA for the CDR3 is TGTGCCAGCACCGTGGACAGGGGGCAATCGGGGGCCAACGTCCTGACTTTC. Translation gives CASTVDRGQSGANVLTF.

The rearrangement links TRBV27 to TRBJ2-7; TRBD2 might be the D (6 bases). CDR1 and CDR2 from the germline V gene are MNHEY and SMNVEV (reference sequence). This CDR3 has 15 residues. Trimming removed 1 base from V and 6 bases from J, with 16 bases in between. The CDR3 reads CASSLFGGLGGEQYF. CDR3 DNA sequence: TGTGCCAGCAGTTTATTTGGGGGGTTAGGCGGCGAGCAGTACTTC.

This chain links TRBV30 with TRBJ1-6; maybe TRBD1 (5 bases). The germline V gene has CDR1 GTSNPN and CDR2 SVGIG (reference sequence). Trimming stripped 0 bases from V and 4 bases from J, with 7 bases between. This CDR3 comprises 14 residues. The CDR3 reads CAWSVGQYNSPLHF. The DNA for the CDR3 is TGTGCCTGGAGTGTCGGACAATATAATTCACCCCTCCACTTT.

J is TRBJ2-2 and V is TRBV10-3, with D maybe TRBD1 (5 bases). This CDR3 has 14 residues. V was shortened by 7 bases and J by 1 base, with 10 bases between the two germline ends. The germline V gene encodes CDR1 ENHRY and CDR2 SYGVKD. DNA of the CDR3: TGTGCCATCAATCAGGGTGTGAACACCGGGGAGCTGTTTTTT. Translated: CAINQGVNTGELFF.

The rearrangement uses TRBV5-1 and TRBJ1-3; tentatively, D is TRBD1 (6 bases). The CDR3 is made up of 16 amino acids. In germline, CDR1 is SGHRS, CDR2 YFSETQ. Trimming cost V 1 base and J 5 bases, with 16 bases left between them. The DNA for the CDR3 is TGCGCCAGCAGCTTGACGGGTAACAGGGACCGAAACACCATATATTTT. Its protein product is CASSLTGNRDRNTIYF.

The gene calls are TRBV28 and TRBJ2-1; a weak D match, TRBD2 (7 bases). The CDR3 length is 12 residues. Trimming left V 6 bases short and J 7 bases short, with 10 bases between. Germline CDR1 is MDHEN and CDR2 is SYDVKM. This CDR3 is CASREGGNEQFF. The CDR3 region has the DNA TGTGCCAGCAGGGAGGGGGGGAATGAGCAGTTCTTC.

The chain carries TRBV30 and TRBJ1-4, with D unclear. Germline V gene data show CDR1 as GTSNPN and CDR2 as SVGIG (reference sequence). The ends were cut back, 3 bases at V and 7 bases at J, with 9 bases in the middle. This CDR3 contains 12 residues. CDR3 nucleotide sequence: TGTGCCTGGAGCTTCAGTTCTGAAAAACTGTTTTTT. Translated, it gives CAWSFSSEKLFF. Complete variable domain (other parts from reference TRBV30 and TRBJ1-4): SQTIHQWPATLVQPVGSPLSLECTVEGTSNPNLYWYRQAAGRGLQLLFYSVGIGQISSEVPQNLSASRPQDRQFILSSKKLLLSDSGFYLCAWSFSSEKLFFGSGTQLSVL.

The chain combines TRBV6-2 or TRBV6-3 with TRBJ2-7, with 10 bases fitting TRBD1. The CDR3 consists of 16 residues. In germline, CDR1 is MNHEY, CDR2 SVGEGT. V shed 1 base and J 4 bases; nucleotides not matched to a gene: 7. CDR3 in amino acids: CASSYFEDRGLYEQYF. The DNA for the CDR3 is TGTGCCAGCAGTTACTTCGAGGACAGGGGGTTGTACGAGCAGTACTTC.

This sequence joins TRBV4-2 and TRBJ2-7; weak D call: TRBD1 (6 bases). With 2 bases removed from V and 2 bases from J, the gap between germline ends came to 10 bases. CDR3 size: 14 residues. From germline, CDR1 is LGHNA and CDR2 YNFKEQ. The DNA for the CDR3 is TGTGCCAGCAGCCAAAGAACAGGGACCTACGAGCAGTACTTC. It translates to CASSQRTGTYEQYF.

The genes are TRBV5-1 and TRBJ2-7; a possible D gene is TRBD1 (5 bases). CDR1 SGHRS and CDR2 YFSETQ come from the germline V gene. The V end was cut by 4 bases, the J end by 2 bases, with 19 bases between. The length of the CDR3 is 16 residues. CDR3 sequence reads: CASSGIQTAYTYEQYF. The CDR3 DNA sequence: TGCGCCAGCAGCGGGATACAGACAGCCTATACCTACGAGCAGTACTTC.

This clone has more than one count but fewer than ten. The sample carries other DNA sequences with the same CDR3. The V call is TRBV3-1 (or the pseudogene TRBV3-2), the J call TRBJ2-7; D call uncertain. V was clipped by 0 bases and J by 3 bases, with 12 bases between them. Germline V gives CDR1 LGHDT, CDR2 YNNKEL (reference sequence). The CDR3 runs to 15 residues. As DNA, the CDR3 is TGTGCCAGCAGCCAAGATCTTGGAGAAGGCTACGAGCAGTACTTC. As protein: CASSQDLGEGYEQYF.

V and J are TRBV28 and TRBJ1-2; D gene ambiguous. The germline V gene encodes CDR1 MDHEN and CDR2 SYDVKM. Trimming took off 2 bases at V and 3 bases at J, with 10 bases between the two ends. CDR3 length: 14 residues. This CDR3 reads CASSLNSPDYGYTF. CDR3 in DNA: TGTGCCAGCAGTTTAAACAGCCCTGACTATGGCTACACCTTC.

V usage is TRBV5-1 and J usage is TRBJ2-1, with 15 nucleotides matching TRBD2. Germline V gives CDR1 SGHRS, CDR2 YFSETQ. The CDR3 contains 19 residues. V lost 3 bases, J lost 0 bases, and 7 bases stayed unmatched. This CDR3 is CASSSGLAGGSGSYNEQFF. The CDR3 DNA reads TGCGCCAGCAGCTCCGGACTAGCGGGAGGGTCTGGCTCCTACAATGAGCAGTTCTTC.

The chain's CDR3 is CATSRGMAGSYNEQFF. CDR3 coding DNA: TGTGCCACCAGCAGAGGGATGGCGGGTTCCTACAATGAGCAGTTCTTC. The rearrangement joins TRBV15 to TRBJ2-1, with a tentative D call TRBD2 (5 bases). CDR1 and CDR2 (germline): LNHNV, YYDKDF (reference sequence). The CDR3 runs to 16 residues. V dropped 1 base and J dropped 1 base, with 11 bases sitting between them. Full variable domain (outside the CDR3, taken from reference TRBV15 and TRBJ2-1): DAMVIQNPRYQVTQFGKPVTLSCSQTLNHNVMYWYQQKSSQAPKLLFHYYDKDFNNEADTPDNFQSRRPNTSFCFLDIRSPGLGDTAMYLCATSRGMAGSYNEQFFGPGTRLTVL.

The DNA for the CDR3 is TGTGCCAGCAGGACAGGGCAAAACACCGGGGAGCTGTTTTTT. Translation: CASRTGQNTGELFF. The chain combines TRBV28 with TRBJ2-2; 7 positions agree with TRBD1. The germline gives CDR1 MDHEN, CDR2 SYDVKM. J was trimmed by 2 bases and V by 6 bases; bases with no gene match: 3. CDR3 length: 14 residues.

This chain links TRBV4-1 with TRBJ2-3; D is unresolved. The germline V and J ends were trimmed by 4 bases and 6 bases, with 14 bases remaining between them. Germline CDR1 is MGHRA and CDR2 is YSYEKL. The CDR3 runs to 14 residues. The CDR3 protein is CASSLRTLEDTQYF. In DNA form, the CDR3 reads TGCGCCAGCAGCCTACGCACATTGGAGGATACGCAGTATTTT.

This rearrangement joins TRBV28 to TRBJ1-2; D is possibly TRBD1 (6 bases). V lost 2 bases, J lost 7 bases, and 14 bases lay in between. The CDR3 runs to 14 residues. Germline loops: CDR1 MDHEN, CDR2 SYDVKM. CDR3 sequence (DNA): TGTGCCAGCAGTTTACCACAGGGAATGGGTGGCTACACCTTC. This encodes CASSLPQGMGGYTF.

The chain is built from TRBV30 and TRBJ2-5; D gene uncertain. The CDR3 is 11 residues long. CDR1 is GTSNPN and CDR2 is SVGIG in the germline V gene (reference sequence). Trimming stripped 2 bases from V and 1 base from J, with 2 bases between. The CDR3 DNA follows: TGTGCCTGGAGTCTCCAAGAGACCCAGTACTTC. This encodes CAWSLQETQYF.

This clone appeared a single time. The chain's CDR3 is CASSLAGRDYPLHF. CDR3 in DNA: TGTGCCAGCAGCTTAGCAGGCAGGGATTACCCCCTCCACTTT. The V and J genes are TRBV7-2 and TRBJ1-6; D is perhaps TRBD1 (5 bases). The CDR3 covers 14 residues. Trimming took off 0 bases at V and 13 bases at J, with 13 bases between the two ends. From germline, CDR1 is SGHTA and CDR2 FQGNSA. Full variable domain (outside the CDR3, taken from reference TRBV7-2 and TRBJ1-6): GAGVSQSPSNKVTEKGKDVELRCDPISGHTALYWYRQSLGQGLEFLIYFQGNSAPDKSGLPSDRFSAERTGGSVSTLTIQRTQQEDSAVYLCASSLAGRDYPLHFGNGTRLTVT.

The chain has TRBV27 and TRBJ2-2, with D perhaps TRBD2 (6 bases). Germline V lookup: CDR1 MNHEY, CDR2 SMNVEV (reference sequence). V shed 5 bases and J shed 3 bases, with 19 bases lying between them. CDR3 length: 17 residues. CDR3 region: CASSRTGWRADTGELFF. DNA of the CDR3: TGTGCCAGCAGTCGGACGGGATGGAGGGCGGACACCGGGGAGCTGTTTTTT.

The chain couples TRBV27 to TRBJ1-1, with TRBD1 identical over 7 bases. V lost 0 bases to trimming and J lost 7 bases; unmatched junction nucleotides: 5. Germline values: CDR1 MNHEY, CDR2 SMNVEV (reference sequence). The CDR3 runs to 14 residues. CDR3 DNA sequence: TGTGCCAGCAGTTTATCGGCGGGACAGTATGAAGCTTTCTTT. It is translated as CASSLSAGQYEAFF.

The gene calls are TRBV4-1 and TRBJ2-2; D may be TRBD2 (5 bases). The ends were cut back, 0 bases at V and 7 bases at J, with 15 bases in the middle. The CDR3 has 16 residues. The V gene's germline CDR1 is MGHRA and CDR2 YSYEKL. CDR3 sequence reads: CASSQDELRGNGELFF. The CDR3 DNA follows: TGCGCCAGCAGCCAAGATGAACTAAGAGGGAACGGGGAGCTGTTTTTT.